The 17 T cell receptor beta chains below were found in one sample sequenced in a study of cytomegalovirus exposure and HLA in healthy donors. This PCR relied on a set of 60 Vbeta primers and 13 Jbeta primers. The data were produced by immunoSEQ multiplex PCR, yet TCRdb's version contains in-frame clones alone and is incomplete. The table records 40,000 to 50,000 clones, around 68% of them present only once. Material: PBMCs. The receptors were sampled from a man younger than 40 in good health and CMV-seronegative.

The J gene is TRBJ1-2, the V gene TRBV19; TRBD1 agrees at 9 bases. This CDR3 has 15 residues. Germline V gene sequence: CDR1 LNHDA, CDR2 SQIVND (reference sequence). J gave up 2 bases and V 0 bases, and 1 base lay outside the gene matches. The CDR3: CASSIEGTGNYGYTF. The CDR3 DNA reads TGTGCCAGTAGTATAGAAGGGACAGGGAACTATGGCTACACCTTC.

The rearrangement joins TRBV19 to TRBJ2-4; possible D gene TRBD1, 7 bases. Per germline, CDR1 LNHDA and CDR2 SQIVND (reference sequence). The CDR3 has 17 amino acids. The ends were cut back, 5 bases at V and 3 bases at J, with 20 bases in the middle. The CDR3: CASSQGVGGNVKNIQYF. As DNA, the CDR3 is TGTGCCAGTAGTCAGGGGGTGGGAGGTAATGTCAAAAACATTCAGTACTTC. Supplemented by reference TRBV19 and TRBJ2-4, the full variable domain reads DGGITQSPKYLFRKEGQNVTLSCEQNLNHDAMYWYRQDPGQGLRLIYYSQIVNDFQKGDIAEGYSVSREKKESFPLTVTSAQKNPTAFYLCASSQGVGGNVKNIQYFGAGTRLSVL.

This clone has a handful of counts. The chain links TRBV5-1 to TRBJ1-4, with D possibly matching TRBD1 (5 bases). The germline CDR1 and CDR2 sequences are SGHRS and YFSETQ. This CDR3 is built from 13 residues. V was pared by 2 bases and J by 8 bases, with 10 bases between. DNA of the CDR3: TGCGCCAGCAGCTTACAGGAGGGAGAAAAACTGTTTTTT. Its translation is CASSLQEGEKLFF.

The gene calls are TRBV29-1 and TRBJ1-1, with TRBD1 as a possible D gene (6 bases). The length of the CDR3 is 12 residues. V was cut by 2 bases and J by 5 bases, with 9 bases left in between. Germline V gene data show CDR1 as SQVTM and CDR2 as ANQGSEA. This chain's CDR3 is CSVEPGVTEAFF. DNA of the CDR3: TGCAGCGTTGAACCAGGGGTGACTGAAGCTTTCTTT.

This clone appeared a single time. This chain joins TRBV9 and TRBJ2-1, with 11 positions matching TRBD2. V lost 3 bases and J lost 7; bases outside the gene matches: 6. CDR3 length: 15 amino acids. From germline, CDR1 is SGDLS and CDR2 YYNGEE. The CDR3 protein is CASSGTSGSWNEQFF. CDR3 sequence (DNA): TGTGCCAGCAGCGGCACTAGCGGGAGTTGGAATGAGCAGTTCTTC.

The chain links TRBV29-1 to TRBJ1-1; 7 nucleotides align to TRBD1. The CDR3 is 14 residues long. J lost 6 bases, V lost 4 bases, and 11 bases had no gene match. Germline V gene data show CDR1 as SQVTM and CDR2 as ANQGSEA. CDR3 sequence (DNA): TGCAGCGTTGTTTGGGGGTACAGGGGCGCTGAAGCTTTCTTT. This gives the protein CSVVWGYRGAEAFF. The entire variable domain, with the rest obtained from reference TRBV29-1 and TRBJ1-1, is as follows: SAVISQKPSRDICQRGTSLTIQCQVDSQVTMMFWYRQQPGQSLTLIATANQGSEATYESGFVIDKFPISRPNLTFSTLTVSNMSPEDSSIYLCSVVWGYRGAEAFFGQGTRLTVV.

CDR3 coding DNA: TGTGCCAGCAGCTTACTACTGGGGCAGGGGGCGAACATTCAGTACTTC. It specifies CASSLLLGQGANIQYF. The chain uses TRBV7-9 and TRBJ2-4, with TRBD1 matching 8 bases. V lost 2 bases and J lost 7; bases outside the gene matches: 10. The CDR3 length is 16 residues. CDR1 and CDR2 from the germline V gene are SEHNR and FQNEAQ (reference sequence). Looking up the rest from reference TRBV7-9 and TRBJ2-4 gives the full variable domain: DTGVSQNPRHKITKRGQNVTFRCDPISEHNRLYWYRQTLGQGPEFLTYFQNEAQLEKSRLLSDRFSAERPKGSFSTLEIQRTEQGDSAMYLCASSLLLGQGANIQYFGAGTRLSVL.

This chain connects TRBV5-6 to TRBJ2-7, with D possibly matching TRBD1 (6 bases). CDR3 length equals 16 residues. The V gene's germline CDR1 is SGHDT and CDR2 YYEEEE. Between the trimmed V and J ends, which lost 4 bases and 3 bases, there was a span of 20 bases. The chain's CDR3 is CASSTAGVIVVYEQYF. CDR3 DNA sequence: TGTGCCAGCAGCACCGCAGGGGTGATAGTCGTCTACGAGCAGTACTTC. Using reference TRBV5-6 and TRBJ2-7 for the parts outside the CDR3, the full variable domain is DAGVTQSPTHLIKTRGQQVTLRCSPKSGHDTVSWYQQALGQGPQFIFQYYEEEERQRGNFPDRFSGHQFPNYSSELNVNALLLGDSALYLCASSTAGVIVVYEQYFGPGTRLTVT.

V and J are TRBV4-1 and TRBJ1-2; D remains unclear. CDR1 is MGHRA, CDR2 YSYEKL, per germline. The CDR3 is 14 residues long. V lost 2 bases and J 5 bases, leaving 12 bases between the germline ends. This chain's CDR3 is CASSQRVERYGYTF. The CDR3 nucleotides are TGCGCCAGCAGCCAACGGGTGGAGCGGTATGGCTACACCTTC.

V gene TRBV15 combines with J gene TRBJ2-7, with TRBD2 identical over 11 bases. V lost 2 bases to trimming and J lost 0 bases; unmatched junction nucleotides: 3. Germline V gene sequence: CDR1 LNHNV, CDR2 YYDKDF (reference sequence). This CDR3 spans 16 amino acids. The CDR3 region has the DNA TGTGCCACCAGCAGAATAGCGGGAGGGAGCTCCTACGAGCAGTACTTC. Translating it yields CATSRIAGGSSYEQYF.

J is TRBJ2-3 and V is TRBV2, with 9 nucleotides matching TRBD2. The CDR3 extends over 13 amino acids. J gave up 5 bases and V 7 bases, and 4 bases lay outside the gene matches. Germline V gives CDR1 SNHLY, CDR2 FYNNEI. The CDR3 DNA sequence: TGTGCCAGCATAAGCGGGAGGATAGATACGCAGTATTTT. It codes for CASISGRIDTQYF.

The J gene is TRBJ2-3, the V gene TRBV5-1; weak D call: TRBD2 (6 bases). The CDR3 consists of 13 residues. CDR1 and CDR2 (germline): SGHRS, YFSETQ. V was pared by 5 bases and J by 2 bases, with 9 bases between. CDR3 sequence (DNA): TGCGCCAGCAGGCCGGGAGCCACAGATACGCAGTATTTT. Translating gives CASRPGATDTQYF.

In this sample, this clone turned up once. This chain connects TRBV5-4 to TRBJ1-3; perhaps TRBD1 as D (5 bases). The CDR3 is 13 amino acids. The germline CDR1 and CDR2 sequences are SGHNT and YYREEE (reference sequence). Trimming removed 4 bases from V and 7 bases from J, with 12 bases in between. The CDR3 loop reads CASSEDTSNTIYF. DNA for the CDR3: TGTGCCAGCAGCGAGGACACCTCCAACACCATATATTTT.

The chain recombines TRBV9 with TRBJ2-3; TRBD2 aligns across 10 bases. The CDR3 spans 16 residues. CDR1 is SGDLS and CDR2 is YYNGEE in the germline V gene. V was pared by 1 base and J by 5 bases, with 7 bases of the junction left unmatched. This CDR3 reads CASSVSSGRAVDTQYF. For the CDR3, the DNA is TGTGCCAGCAGCGTAAGCAGCGGGAGGGCCGTAGATACGCAGTATTTT.

This clone was seen a handful of times. No conserved phenylalanine or tryptophan ends this CDR3, so it is likely a read error. In the same sample, other DNA sequences code for this CDR3. The chain recombines TRBV29-1 with TRBJ2-7; weak D call: TRBD2 (5 bases). The CDR3 has 14 amino acids. Per the germline V gene, CDR1 is SQVTM and CDR2 is ANQGSEA. The CDR3 sequence is CSVVYGTRGDEQYC. CDR3 DNA: TGCAGCGTTGTGTACGGCACTAGAGGCGACGAACAGTACTGC.

This clone was seen only a few times. This rearrangement joins TRBV10-3 to TRBJ1-1; 9 nucleotides agree with TRBD1. Germline V gene lookup returns CDR1 ENHRY and CDR2 SYGVKD. The CDR3 has 15 amino acids. V was clipped by 3 bases and J by 3 bases; unmatched bases: 5. CDR3 sequence: CAISDPGQGYTEAFF. CDR3 in DNA: TGTGCCATCAGTGACCCCGGACAGGGGTACACTGAAGCTTTCTTT.

The chain has TRBV7-2 and TRBJ2-7, with a possible D match to TRBD1 (6 bases). Germline lookup yields CDR1 SGHTA and CDR2 FQGNSA. The ends were cut back, 3 bases at V and 4 bases at J, with 13 bases in the middle. CDR3 length: 14 amino acids. The CDR3 region has the DNA TGTGCCAGCAGCTTTAAACAGGGTGGGTACGAGCAGTACTTC. Translated: CASSFKQGGYEQYF.